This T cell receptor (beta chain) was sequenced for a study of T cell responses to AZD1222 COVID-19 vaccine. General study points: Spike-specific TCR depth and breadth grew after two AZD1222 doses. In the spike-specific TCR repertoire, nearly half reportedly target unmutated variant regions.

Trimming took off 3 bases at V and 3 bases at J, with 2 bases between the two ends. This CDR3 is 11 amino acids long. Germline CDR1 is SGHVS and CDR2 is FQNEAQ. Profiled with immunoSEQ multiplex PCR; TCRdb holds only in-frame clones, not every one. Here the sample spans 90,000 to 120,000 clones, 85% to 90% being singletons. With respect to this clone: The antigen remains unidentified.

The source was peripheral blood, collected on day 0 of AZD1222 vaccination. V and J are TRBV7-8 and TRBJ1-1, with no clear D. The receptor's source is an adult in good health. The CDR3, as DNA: TGTGCCAGCAGCTTCGACACTGAAGCTTTCTTT. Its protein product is CASSFDTEAFF.